This T cell receptor (beta chain) emerged from a study of human CD8 memory T cell subsets. CCR7+ PD-1- TIGIT- CD8+ T cells were termed stem-like memory (TSTEM). It was negative magnetic separation that enriched the total CD8+ T cells. The source of the RNA was duplicate vials containing around 140,000 sorted CD8+ T cells for each subset. Construction of TCR beta libraries was accomplished by means of UMI-labeled 5' RACE. TCRdb re-called the 5' RACE reads; every CDR3 protein appears as one record, without DNA. There are roughly 7,000 distinct CDR3 sequences in the sample, with more than 20% held by the top ten. This clonotype is medium-sized by frequency. CDR1 is MNHEY, CDR2 SVGAGI, per germline. This CDR3 comprises 17 residues.

The clonotype comes from a human donor in good health. The sequencing sample was made of CD8+ stem-like memory T cells (TSCM and TCM) sorted from PBMCs. Subset indicated: stem-like memory CD8 T cells (TSTEM), CCR7+ PD-1- TIGIT-. The chain has TRBV6-5 and TRBJ2-1; TCRdb's D call of TRBD2 is untestable without DNA. The CDR3 protein is CASRLGTSASSYNEQFF.